This TCR beta chain came from a study of lymphopenia after photon versus proton radiotherapy. With respect to this clone: The antigen is not known.

Sequencing was performed with immunoSEQ multiplex PCR; in TCRdb, only in-frame clones are kept and a portion is missing. There are some 41,000 clones in the sample; approximately 87% occur only once, and around 3% lies in the top ten. Whole-study results and caveats: In patients who died, overall survival fell as post-nadir TCR diversity dropped more.

The CDR3 covers 15 residues. Per germline, CDR1 SGHVS and CDR2 FQNEAQ. V lost 3 bases, J lost 3 bases, and 14 bases lay in between. This sequence was found in a man over 45 with gastric cancer. The V and J genes are TRBV7-8 and TRBJ1-2, with a tentative D call TRBD1 (6 bases). Sample: peripheral blood, taken from a patient treated with photon-based radiotherapy. CDR3 sequence: CASSLAGGRDYGYTF. CDR3 DNA sequence: TGTGCCAGCAGCTTGGCGGGGGGCAGAGACTATGGCTACACCTTC.